The clone carrying this T cell receptor beta chain is medium-sized in the sample. Its antigen is unidentified. Study-level results: Tumor memory CD4+ T cell TCR gene usage was found to cluster with blood and lymph node memory CD4+ cells and with lymph node naive CD4+ cells.

TCRdb reprocessed the 5' RACE reads via MiXCR and lists one record per CDR3 protein. Of about 8,900 distinct CDR3 sequences detected, about a quarter appear once; the ten largest clones hold 4.6%. This TCR came from a female donor with breast cancer. Sample: naive CD4+ T cells sorted from a lymph node. Regarding subset: naive CD4+ T cells, CD4+CD45RA+CD25-.

The CDR3 loop reads CASSFGVGNQPQHF. In nucleotides, the CDR3 is TGTGCCAGCAGTTTTGGGGTTGGCAATCAGCCCCAGCATTTT. The J gene is TRBJ1-5, the V gene TRBV12-3 or TRBV12-4; D is uncertain. This CDR3 comprises 14 residues. V was cut by 3 bases and J by 2 bases, with 8 bases left in between.